Presented here are 9 T cell receptor beta chains from one specimen sequenced in a study of tissue T cells after allogeneic stem cell transplantation (dated by TCRdb to between 2022 and 2023). The library was generated by the immunoSEQ multiplex PCR assay. Not all clones reach the TCRdb copy of this immuneACCESS table, which keeps in-frame sequences only. Checked studies attribute under half of the gap to unresolved V genes and leave the rest unexplained. For this sample the table gives roughly 42,000 clones, of which 80% to 95% were detected only once. The ten largest clones add up to 3.5% to 4% of the sample. Per the publication, the time point label means: recipient (host-origin) PBMCs collected before allo-HCT. The sample here was blood, taken before transplantation. These receptors came from a woman aged 40-69 years who later had graft-versus-host disease after an allogeneic stem cell transplant.

This clone was found a few times. The CDR3 coding sequence is TGTGCCAGCTACGTTTGGGGCGGGATGAACACTGAAGCTTTCTTT. The encoded protein is CASYVWGGMNTEAFF. The V and J genes are TRBV5-8 and TRBJ1-1; TRBD1 might be the D (5 bases). This CDR3 has 15 amino acids. Trimming took 7 bases from V and 0 from J, leaving 16 bases between them. Germline V lookup: CDR1 SGHTS, CDR2 YDEGEE.

This clone was detected only a few times. The chain uses TRBV6-2 or TRBV6-3 and TRBJ2-3; possible D gene TRBD2, 6 bases. V lost 7 bases, J lost 5 bases, and 16 bases lay in between. This CDR3 is built from 14 residues. Germline CDR1 reads MNHEY; CDR2 reads SVGEGT. This chain's CDR3 is CASTPRRGGDTQYF. In DNA, the CDR3 is TGTGCCAGCACCCCTAGGCGGGGTGGAGATACGCAGTATTTT.

This sequence joins TRBV19 and TRBJ1-5; 9 bases match TRBD1. V dropped 5 bases and J dropped 0; count of bases not matched to a gene: 5. This CDR3 region has 16 residues. Per the germline V gene, CDR1 is LNHDA and CDR2 is SQIVND (reference sequence). As DNA, the CDR3 is TGTGCCAGTAGTGTCCGGGACAGGGATAGCAATCAGCCCCAGCATTTT. It encodes CASSVRDRDSNQPQHF.

V gene TRBV5-1 combines with J gene TRBJ2-5, with D perhaps TRBD1 or TRBD2 (5 bases each). In germline, CDR1 is SGHRS, CDR2 YFSETQ. There are 13 residues in the CDR3. The V and J ends lost 3 bases and 5 bases respectively, with 11 bases between them. DNA of the CDR3: TGCGCCAGCAGCTCTCCGGGGCGGGAGACCCAGTACTTC. Translating gives CASSSPGRETQYF.

This clone was detected once. CDR3: CASSLAGYSNQPQHF. The CDR3 nucleotides read TGCGCCAGCAGCTTGGCAGGCTATAGCAATCAGCCCCAGCATTTT. The chain joins TRBV5-1 to TRBJ1-5; D remains unclear. The CDR3 consists of 15 residues. Deletions cut 0 bases from V and 0 bases from J, with 7 bases between. CDR1 is SGHRS and CDR2 is YFSETQ in the germline V gene.

The chain employs TRBV7-6 and TRBJ2-2, with 9 bases lining up with TRBD2. Per the germline V gene, CDR1 is SGHVS and CDR2 is FNYEAQ. The CDR3 runs to 14 residues. The J segment lost 4 bases and the V segment lost 5 bases, leaving 2 bases of the junction unmatched. The CDR3 protein is CASSRGGVTGELFF. CDR3 DNA sequence: TGTGCCAGCAGCCGCGGGGGGGTCACCGGGGAGCTGTTTTTT. The entire variable domain, with the rest obtained from reference TRBV7-6 and TRBJ2-2, is as follows: GAGVSQSPRYKVTKRGQDVALRCDPISGHVSLYWYRQALGQGPEFLTYFNYEAQQDKSGLPNDRFSAERPEGSISTLTIQRTEQRDSAMYRCASSRGGVTGELFFGEGSRLTVL.

The V and J genes are TRBV28 and TRBJ2-1; 7 nucleotides line up with TRBD2. The CDR3 is made up of 16 amino acids. Germline V gives CDR1 MDHEN, CDR2 SYDVKM. V lost 6 bases and J lost 0; bases outside the gene matches: 8. This chain's CDR3 is CASRTSGTSSYNEQFF. The CDR3 coding sequence is TGTGCCAGCAGGACCAGCGGGACGAGCTCCTACAATGAGCAGTTCTTC.

The gene calls are TRBV6-5 and TRBJ2-4, with D perhaps TRBD2 (6 bases). The V gene's germline CDR1 is MNHEY and CDR2 SVGAGI. The CDR3 has 16 residues. V was clipped by 2 bases and J by 1 base, with 12 bases between them. The CDR3 DNA reads as TGTGCCAGCAGTTACGAAGCCGGAGGGGCCAAAAACATTCAGTACTTC. Its translation: CASSYEAGGAKNIQYF.

The chain uses TRBV2 and TRBJ1-4; TRBD1 might be the D (5 bases). CDR1 is SNHLY, CDR2 FYNNEI, per germline. The CDR3 is 16 residues long. Trimming shortened V by 6 bases and J by 8 bases, and 22 bases separated the two germline ends. CDR3 sequence: CASRRTTAAPWEKLFF. The CDR3, as DNA: TGTGCCAGCAGGAGAACGACAGCCGCCCCATGGGAAAAACTGTTTTTT.